A single sample gave rise to the 21 T cell receptor beta chains below, sequenced in a study of CD8 T cells in ankylosing spondylitis. Via MiXCR, TCRdb re-called the 5' RACE reads, giving one row per CDR3 protein. This table has around 280,000 distinct CDR3 sequences, around 20% appearing once. The sample was blood, either unsorted or a sorted T cell fraction (not recorded which). Every receptor here comes from a male donor with ankylosing spondylitis or in good health (not recorded which).

CDR3 sequence reads: CASSMAGADTQYF. As DNA, the CDR3 is TGTGCCAGCAGCATGGCGGGGGCAGATACGCAGTATTTT. This chain connects TRBV7-9 to TRBJ2-3, with TRBD2 matching 7 bases. The CDR3 has 13 amino acids. Germline CDR1 reads SEHNR; CDR2 reads FQNEAQ (reference sequence). With V trimmed by 5 bases and J by 4 bases, 3 bases remained unmatched.

This clonotype was recorded a few times. A junction boundary mismatches the germline segment, possibly from a read error. This chain links TRBV15 with TRBJ1-1; TRBD1 aligns across 12 bases. Per germline, CDR1 LNHNV and CDR2 YYDKDF (reference sequence). The CDR3 is 13 residues long. CDR3 loop: CATAGTGGADLLF. In nucleotides, the CDR3 is TGTGCCACCGCCGGGACAGGGGGCGCGGACCTCCTATTT.

The V call is TRBV6-1, the J call TRBJ1-1; possible D gene TRBD1, 6 bases. Between the trimmed V and J ends, which lost 5 bases and 3 bases, there was a span of 13 bases. This CDR3 is built from 14 residues. Germline V gives CDR1 MNHNS, CDR2 SASEGT. The CDR3 DNA follows: TGTGCCAGCAGTCAATCCAGGGGTTACACTGAAGCTTTCTTT. Its translation is CASSQSRGYTEAFF.

This clonotype was counted only a few times. The V and J genes are TRBV20-1 and TRBJ2-3, with 8 bases lining up with TRBD2. The CDR3 runs 17 residues. Looked up from germline, CDR1 is DFQATT and CDR2 is SNEGSKA (reference sequence). V was pared by 1 base and J by 3 bases, with 12 bases of the junction left unmatched. This chain's CDR3 is CSARGFRAGAQTDTQYF. For the CDR3, the DNA is TGCAGTGCTAGAGGTTTTAGAGCGGGGGCACAAACAGATACGCAGTATTTT.

The rearrangement joins TRBV5-1 to TRBJ2-5; 7 positions match TRBD2. The CDR3 runs to 15 residues. CDR1 and CDR2 from the germline V gene are SGHRS and YFSETQ. V gave up 0 bases and J gave up 5 bases; unmatched junction bases: 7. Here the CDR3 DNA reads TGCGCCAGCAGCTTGGGGGGCGGGAGCTCTGAGACCCAGTACTTC. Its translation: CASSLGGGSSETQYF.

This clonotype was seen many times. The chain couples TRBV9 to TRBJ2-1, with 12 bases that match TRBD2. Unmatched junction bases numbered 6, after V lost 0 bases and J lost 11 bases. The germline V gene encodes CDR1 SGDLS and CDR2 YYNGEE. The length of the CDR3 is 15 residues. The CDR3 loop is CASSVGTSGNEKQFF. The DNA for the CDR3 is TGTGCCAGCAGCGTAGGGACTAGCGGGAACGAAAAGCAGTTCTTC.

The chain joins TRBV2 to TRBJ1-1; a weak D match, TRBD1 (5 bases). Between the trimmed V and J ends, which lost 8 bases and 4 bases, there was a span of 20 bases. Germline V gene lookup returns CDR1 SNHLY and CDR2 FYNNEI. The CDR3 totals 15 residues. The DNA of the CDR3 is TGTGCCAGCTCAACCCTAGGGAGGGGCGGCACTGAAGCTTTCTTT. Translating gives CASSTLGRGGTEAFF.

Comments on this clonotype: Since no conserved phenylalanine or tryptophan closes the CDR3, a read error is the likely cause. The rearrangement joins TRBV7-8 to TRBJ1-6; 7 bases fit TRBD1. After removal of 3 bases from V and 7 bases from J, the junction contained 9 bases not matched to a gene. The germline V gene has CDR1 SGHVS and CDR2 FQNEAQ. The CDR3 is 16 amino acids. CDR3 sequence reads: CASSLIIGTANSPLHS. The CDR3 DNA reads TGTGCCAGCAGCTTGATAATTGGGACAGCAAATTCACCCCTCCACTCT.

The chain has TRBV27 and TRBJ1-2, with TRBD1 matching 9 bases. The germline CDR1 and CDR2 sequences are MNHEY and SMNVEV (reference sequence). The CDR3 consists of 15 residues. V trimming: 5 bases; J trimming: 3 bases; junction bases outside the gene matches: 7. In DNA form, the CDR3 reads TGTGCCAGCAGTCCTGCCGGGACAGGGCACTATGGCTACACCTTC. Translation gives CASSPAGTGHYGYTF.

The J gene is TRBJ1-1, the V gene TRBV3-1; D is undetermined. CDR3 length equals 14 residues. V gave up 1 base and J gave up 2 bases, with 8 bases separating them. CDR1 LGHDT and CDR2 YNNKEL come from the germline V gene (reference sequence). The chain's CDR3 is CASSQVQENTEAFF. CDR3 nucleotide sequence: TGTGCCAGCAGCCAAGTTCAGGAAAACACTGAAGCTTTCTTT.

This clonotype showed up just a few times. The rearrangement uses TRBV15 and TRBJ2-7; 8 positions match TRBD1. The CDR3 consists of 16 residues. Per germline, CDR1 LNHNV and CDR2 YYDKDF (reference sequence). V lost 0 bases, J lost 1 base, and 5 bases stayed unmatched. In DNA form, the CDR3 reads TGTGCCACCAGCAGAGATAGGACAGGGATGTCCTACGAGCAGTACGTC. It translates to CATSRDRTGMSYEQYV.

This clonotype was seen many times. This chain joins TRBV21-1 and TRBJ1-5. TRBV21-1 is designated a pseudogene. The CDR3 length is 15 residues. The CDR3 spells CASSKDKVGNQPQHF. The CDR3 bases are TGTGCCAGCAGCAAAGACAAGGTTGGCAATCAGCCCCAGCATTTT.

The chain carries TRBV14 and TRBJ2-1; TRBD2 aligns across 8 bases. Germline V gene lookup returns CDR1 SGHDN and CDR2 FVKESK. This CDR3 has 16 residues. The junction had 5 bases not matched to a gene; V was cut back by 4 bases and J by 0 bases. The CDR3 reads CASSPSGRGSYNEQFF. The CDR3 DNA reads TGTGCCAGCAGCCCAAGCGGGAGAGGCTCCTACAATGAGCAGTTCTTC.

V and J are TRBV28 and TRBJ2-1; tentatively, D is TRBD1 or TRBD2 (5 bases each). Germline CDR1 reads MDHEN; CDR2 reads SYDVKM. The ends were cut back, 4 bases at V and 4 bases at J, with 8 bases in the middle. The CDR3 runs 13 residues. The CDR3 reads CASSSGRYNEQFF. The DNA of the CDR3 is TGTGCCAGCAGTTCGGGACGGTACAATGAGCAGTTCTTC.

The genes are TRBV12-3 or TRBV12-4 and TRBJ2-1; TRBD2 agrees at 10 bases. The V gene end was trimmed by 7 bases and the J gene end by 4 bases; junction bases not matched to a gene: 10. The CDR3 runs 16 residues. The CDR3 here is CASNFVTTSGYNEQFF. DNA for the CDR3: TGTGCCAGCAATTTCGTCACGACTAGCGGGTACAATGAGCAGTTCTTC.

The V gene is TRBV2, the J gene TRBJ2-5; a weak D match, TRBD1 (6 bases). This CDR3 is built from 15 residues. The germline CDR1 and CDR2 sequences are SNHLY and FYNNEI. Trimming stripped 1 base from V and 5 bases from J, with 14 bases between. This CDR3 reads CASSEDTGFWETQYF. The CDR3 region has the DNA TGTGCCAGCAGTGAAGACACAGGGTTTTGGGAGACCCAGTACTTC. The entire variable domain, with the rest obtained from reference TRBV2 and TRBJ2-5, is as follows: EPEVTQTPSHQVTQMGQEVILRCVPISNHLYFYWYRQILGQKVEFLVSFYNNEISEKSEIFDDQFSVERPDGSNFTLKIRSTKLEDSAMYFCASSEDTGFWETQYFGPGTRLLVL.

This clonotype was counted only a few times. The chain joins TRBV6-1 to TRBJ2-1; TRBD2 agrees at 7 bases. With 6 bases clipped from V and 0 bases from J, the junction kept 5 bases outside the gene matches. Germline CDR1 is MNHNS and CDR2 is SASEGT. The CDR3 spans 15 residues. The CDR3 loop is CASRASGTSYNEQFF. The CDR3 DNA follows: TGTGCCAGCAGGGCTAGCGGCACCTCCTACAATGAGCAGTTCTTC.

The chain links TRBV12-3 or TRBV12-4 to TRBJ2-3, with 7 positions matching TRBD1. This CDR3 has 15 amino acids. The junction had 11 bases not matched to a gene; V was cut back by 6 bases and J by 5 bases. Here the CDR3 reads CASRLPRGFGDTQYF. CDR3 coding DNA: TGTGCCAGCAGACTCCCCAGGGGGTTTGGAGATACGCAGTATTTT.

This clonotype was detected only a few times. The chain combines TRBV10-3 with TRBJ2-1, with a tentative D call TRBD2 (7 bases). The CDR3 is 16 residues long. In germline, CDR1 is ENHRY, CDR2 SYGVKD. Between the trimmed V and J ends, which lost 3 bases and 2 bases, there was a span of 14 bases. The CDR3 here is CAISDARGAAYNEQFF. The CDR3 coding sequence is TGTGCCATCAGTGATGCTCGGGGGGCCGCCTACAATGAGCAGTTCTTC.

This clonotype appeared a few times. The chain combines TRBV28 with TRBJ2-7; 9 nucleotides agree with TRBD2. Germline CDR1 and CDR2: MDHEN and SYDVKM. J was trimmed by 4 bases and V by 8 bases; bases with no gene match: 9. The CDR3 loop spans 14 amino acids. CDR3 in DNA: TGTGCCAGCTCCATTAGCGGGAGAATTTACGAGCAGTACGTC. It yields the protein CASSISGRIYEQYV.

This chain links TRBV10-3 with TRBJ2-1, with 7 bases lining up with TRBD1. CDR1 is ENHRY and CDR2 is SYGVKD in the germline V gene. The CDR3 sequence is 12 residues long. J was trimmed by 7 bases and V by 10 bases; bases with no gene match: 7. CDR3 residues: CATATGSNEQFF. The DNA for the CDR3 is TGTGCCACGGCGACAGGGAGTAATGAGCAGTTCTTC.